This T cell receptor beta chain was sequenced during a study of prognosis after radiotherapy for stage I lung cancer. General study results and limits: In patients with versus without metastases, TRBV and TRBJ gene usage reportedly differed.

Genomic DNA provided the template from which TCR beta CDR3 was amplified by two-round multiplex PCR. Amplification in first-round PCR relied on primers specific to each TRBV and TRBJ gene. TCRdb re-analysed the multiplex PCR reads in MiXCR, keeping a single row per CDR3 protein. The sample consists of about 12,000 distinct CDR3 sequences, nearly 55% of them appearing once. For this clonotype: Its antigen is currently unknown.

Trimming stripped 5 bases from V and 5 bases from J, with 15 bases between. The germline V gene has CDR1 GTSNPN and CDR2 SVGIG (reference sequence). CDR3 size: 13 residues. Node-negative disease was confirmed in all patients by CT and PET/CT, with no prior chemotherapy, radiotherapy or other malignancies. With two time points in the design, about 6 milliliters of peripheral blood were drawn at each one. This clonotype was obtained from a donor of 50 years or more with non-small cell lung cancer. The sample consisted of PBMCs, taken before or after stereotactic body radiation therapy (not recorded which). The V call is TRBV30, the J call TRBJ1-2, with D hard to call. DNA for the CDR3: TGTGCCTGGGCCGGACGGGCAAATTATGGCTACACCTTC. Translation gives CAWAGRANYGYTF. The variable domain in full, with the rest retrieved from reference TRBV30 and TRBJ1-2, is SQTIHQWPATLVQPVGSPLSLECTVEGTSNPNLYWYRQAAGRGLQLLFYSVGIGQISSEVPQNLSASRPQDRQFILSSKKLLLSDSGFYLCAWAGRANYGYTFGSGTRLTVV.